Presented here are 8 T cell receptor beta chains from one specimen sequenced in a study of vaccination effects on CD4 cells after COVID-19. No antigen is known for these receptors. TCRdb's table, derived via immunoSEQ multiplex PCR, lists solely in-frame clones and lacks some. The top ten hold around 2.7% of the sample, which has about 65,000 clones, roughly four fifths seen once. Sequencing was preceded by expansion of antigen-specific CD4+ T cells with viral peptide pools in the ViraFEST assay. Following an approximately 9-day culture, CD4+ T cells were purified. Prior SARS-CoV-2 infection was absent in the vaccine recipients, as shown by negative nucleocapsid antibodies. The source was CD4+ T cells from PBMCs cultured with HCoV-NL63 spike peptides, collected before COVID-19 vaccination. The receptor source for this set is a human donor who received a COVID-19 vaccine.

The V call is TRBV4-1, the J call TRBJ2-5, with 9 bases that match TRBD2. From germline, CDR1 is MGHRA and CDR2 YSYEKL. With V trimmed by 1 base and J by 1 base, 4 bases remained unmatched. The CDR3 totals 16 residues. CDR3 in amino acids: CASSQGTSERQETQYF. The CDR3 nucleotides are TGCGCCAGCAGCCAAGGGACTAGCGAACGCCAAGAGACCCAGTACTTC.

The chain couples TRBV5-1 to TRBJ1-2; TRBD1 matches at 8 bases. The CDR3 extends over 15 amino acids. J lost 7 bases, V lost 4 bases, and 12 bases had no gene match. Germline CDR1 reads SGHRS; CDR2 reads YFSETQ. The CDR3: CASSRLQGAEGGYTF. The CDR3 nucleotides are TGCGCCAGCAGCAGACTCCAGGGGGCTGAAGGTGGCTACACCTTC.

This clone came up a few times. CDR3 residues: CASSQDLETSGYNEQFF. CDR3 nucleotides: TGCGCCAGCAGCCAAGATCTTGAGACTAGCGGCTACAATGAGCAGTTCTTC. This chain joins TRBV4-1 and TRBJ2-1; 9 bases map to TRBD2. Trimming removed 0 bases from V and 3 bases from J; junction bases left unmatched: 6. The V gene's germline CDR1 is MGHRA and CDR2 YSYEKL. This CDR3 region has 17 residues.

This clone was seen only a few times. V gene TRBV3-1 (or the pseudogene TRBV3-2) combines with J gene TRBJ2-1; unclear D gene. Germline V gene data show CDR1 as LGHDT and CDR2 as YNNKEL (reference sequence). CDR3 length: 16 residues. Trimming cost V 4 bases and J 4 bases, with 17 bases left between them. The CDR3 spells CASSRTSRAGYNEQFF. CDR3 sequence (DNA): TGTGCCAGCAGCCGGACCTCACGGGCAGGATACAATGAGCAGTTCTTC.

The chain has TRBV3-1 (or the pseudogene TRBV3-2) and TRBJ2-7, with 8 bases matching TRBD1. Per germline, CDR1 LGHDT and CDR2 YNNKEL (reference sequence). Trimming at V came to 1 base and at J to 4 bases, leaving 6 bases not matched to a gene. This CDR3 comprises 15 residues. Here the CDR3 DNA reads TGTGCCAGCAGCCAAGGCAGGGGGCGCAGGTACGAGCAGTACGTC. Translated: CASSQGRGRRYEQYV.

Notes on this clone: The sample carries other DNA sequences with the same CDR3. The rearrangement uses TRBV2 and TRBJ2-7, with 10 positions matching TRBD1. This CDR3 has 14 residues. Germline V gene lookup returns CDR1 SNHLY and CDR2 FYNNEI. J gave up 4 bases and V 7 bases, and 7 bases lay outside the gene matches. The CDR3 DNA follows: TGTGCCAGCACCCGGGACAGGGGACCGTACGAGCAGTACGTC. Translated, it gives CASTRDRGPYEQYV.

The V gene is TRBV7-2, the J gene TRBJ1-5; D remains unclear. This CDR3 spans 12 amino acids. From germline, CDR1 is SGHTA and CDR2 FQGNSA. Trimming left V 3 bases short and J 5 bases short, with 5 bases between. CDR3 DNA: TGTGCCAGCAGCTTGGAGTATCAGCCCCAGCATTTT. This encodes CASSLEYQPQHF.

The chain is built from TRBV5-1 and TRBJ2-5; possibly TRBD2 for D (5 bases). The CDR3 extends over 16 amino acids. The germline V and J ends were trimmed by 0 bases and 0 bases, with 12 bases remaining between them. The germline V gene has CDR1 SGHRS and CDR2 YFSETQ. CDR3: CASSLVAAAYQETQYF. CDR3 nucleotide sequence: TGCGCCAGCAGCTTGGTGGCAGCGGCGTACCAAGAGACCCAGTACTTC.